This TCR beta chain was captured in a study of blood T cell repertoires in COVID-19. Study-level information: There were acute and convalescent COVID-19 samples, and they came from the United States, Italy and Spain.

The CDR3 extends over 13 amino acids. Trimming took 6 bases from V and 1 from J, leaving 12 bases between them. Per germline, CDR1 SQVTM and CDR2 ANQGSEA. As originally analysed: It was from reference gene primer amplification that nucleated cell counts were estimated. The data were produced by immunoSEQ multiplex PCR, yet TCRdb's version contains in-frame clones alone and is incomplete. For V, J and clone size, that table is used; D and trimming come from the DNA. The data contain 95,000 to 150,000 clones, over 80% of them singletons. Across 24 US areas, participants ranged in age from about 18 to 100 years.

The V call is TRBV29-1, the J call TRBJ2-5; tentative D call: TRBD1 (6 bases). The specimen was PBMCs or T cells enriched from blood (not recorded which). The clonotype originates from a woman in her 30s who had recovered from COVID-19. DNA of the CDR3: TGCAGCGTCGACCGGACAGTCCAAGAGACCCAGTACTTC. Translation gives CSVDRTVQETQYF.